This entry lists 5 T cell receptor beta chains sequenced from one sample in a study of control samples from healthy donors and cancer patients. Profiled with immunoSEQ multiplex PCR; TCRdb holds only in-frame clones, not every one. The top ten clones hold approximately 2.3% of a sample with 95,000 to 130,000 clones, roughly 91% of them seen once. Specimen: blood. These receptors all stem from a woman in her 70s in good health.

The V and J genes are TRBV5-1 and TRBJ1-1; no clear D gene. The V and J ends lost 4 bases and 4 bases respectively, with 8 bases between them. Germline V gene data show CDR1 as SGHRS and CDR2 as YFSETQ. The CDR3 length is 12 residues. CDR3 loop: CASSLPATEAFF. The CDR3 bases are TGCGCCAGCAGCCTCCCAGCCACTGAAGCTTTCTTT.

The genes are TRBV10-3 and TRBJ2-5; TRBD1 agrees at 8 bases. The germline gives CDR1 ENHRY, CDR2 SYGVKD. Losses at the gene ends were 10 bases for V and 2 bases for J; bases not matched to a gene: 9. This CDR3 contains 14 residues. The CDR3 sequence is CATGSGQGQETQYF. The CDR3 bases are TGTGCCACTGGTTCCGGACAGGGACAAGAGACCCAGTACTTC.

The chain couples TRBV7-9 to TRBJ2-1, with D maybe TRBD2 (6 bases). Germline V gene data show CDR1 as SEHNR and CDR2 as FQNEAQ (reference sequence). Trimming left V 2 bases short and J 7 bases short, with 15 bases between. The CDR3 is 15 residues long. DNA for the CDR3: TGTGCCAGCAGCTTACCGACCGGGAGAAGTAATGAGCAGTTCTTC. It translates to CASSLPTGRSNEQFF. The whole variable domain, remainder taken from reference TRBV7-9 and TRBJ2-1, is DTGVSQNPRHKITKRGQNVTFRCDPISEHNRLYWYRQTLGQGPEFLTYFQNEAQLEKSRLLSDRFSAERPKGSFSTLEIQRTEQGDSAMYLCASSLPTGRSNEQFFGPGTRLTVL.

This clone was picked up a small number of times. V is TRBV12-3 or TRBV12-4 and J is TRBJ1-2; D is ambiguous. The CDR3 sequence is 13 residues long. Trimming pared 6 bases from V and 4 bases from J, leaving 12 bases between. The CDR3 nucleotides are TGTGCCAGCAGCACGACTGCCCTCTATGGCTACACCTTC. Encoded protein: CASSTTALYGYTF.

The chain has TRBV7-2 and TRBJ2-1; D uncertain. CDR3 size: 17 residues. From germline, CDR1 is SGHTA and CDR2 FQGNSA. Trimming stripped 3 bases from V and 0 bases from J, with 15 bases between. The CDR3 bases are TGTGCCAGCAGCTTGGTCCCAATTGCGCCCTCCTACAATGAGCAGTTCTTC. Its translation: CASSLVPIAPSYNEQFF.